Presented here are 17 T cell receptor beta chains from one specimen sequenced in a study of CD8 T cells in Susac syndrome. cDNA came from 0.5 to 1 ug RNA primed by random hexamers. TCRdb independently ran MiXCR on the immunoSEQ multiplex PCR reads; one entry per CDR3 protein. The sample carries about 200,000 distinct CDR3 sequences, 85% to 95% recorded once. The sequenced sample was CD4+ T cells from PBMCs. The receptors stem from a human donor in good health.

The chain joins TRBV20-1 to TRBJ2-1; D is unresolved. Per the germline V gene, CDR1 is DFQATT and CDR2 is SNEGSKA (reference sequence). The CDR3 has 14 residues. The ends were cut back, 0 bases at V and 5 bases at J, with 11 bases in the middle. CDR3 bases: TGCAGTGCTAGAGAATCGACGGGTCACAATGAGCAGTTCTTC. It yields the protein CSARESTGHNEQFF.

The chain combines TRBV29-1 with TRBJ2-4, with TRBD2 as a possible D gene (6 bases). Per the germline V gene, CDR1 is SQVTM and CDR2 is ANQGSEA. The CDR3 covers 12 residues. The ends were cut back, 2 bases at V and 7 bases at J, with 9 bases in the middle. The CDR3 nucleotides are TGCAGCGTTGAATGGGCGGGGAACATTCAGTACTTC. Its translation is CSVEWAGNIQYF. The entire variable domain, with the rest obtained from reference TRBV29-1 and TRBJ2-4, is as follows: SAVISQKPSRDICQRGTSLTIQCQVDSQVTMMFWYRQQPGQSLTLIATANQGSEATYESGFVIDKFPISRPNLTFSTLTVSNMSPEDSSIYLCSVEWAGNIQYFGAGTRLSVL.

This chain links TRBV2 with TRBJ2-5, with D hard to call. CDR3 length: 13 residues. Germline CDR1 reads SNHLY; CDR2 reads FYNNEI. V lost 5 bases to trimming and J lost 2 bases, with 9 bases between them. CDR3 residues: CASSSDGQETQYF. The CDR3 DNA follows: TGTGCCAGCAGTTCGGACGGACAAGAGACCCAGTACTTC.

This chain uses TRBV24-1 with TRBJ2-2, with a weak D call TRBD2 (5 bases). Germline values: CDR1 KGHDR, CDR2 SFDVKD. The CDR3 totals 15 residues. The germline V and J ends were trimmed by 4 bases and 8 bases, with 16 bases remaining between them. The CDR3 spells CATSDPTYSGGELFF. As DNA, the CDR3 is TGTGCCACCAGTGACCCGACGTACTCGGGGGGGGAGCTGTTTTTT.

The chain is built from TRBV3-1 and TRBJ2-1; D call uncertain. CDR3 length: 13 amino acids. CDR1 and CDR2 from the germline V gene are LGHDT and YNNKEL (reference sequence). The V gene lost 2 bases and the J gene lost 5 bases, with 7 bases spanning the gap. The CDR3 DNA follows: TGTGCCAGCAGCCAACACAGTAACAATGAGCAGTTCTTC. This translates into CASSQHSNNEQFF.

This clonotype was counted a single time. The chain carries TRBV7-2 and TRBJ2-7; 8 nucleotides match TRBD1. V was clipped by 2 bases and J by 5 bases; unmatched bases: 5. Germline V lookup: CDR1 SGHTA, CDR2 FQGNSA. The CDR3 extends over 14 amino acids. CDR3 amino acids: CASSLRAGGHEQYF. CDR3 sequence (DNA): TGTGCCAGCAGCTTAAGGGCAGGGGGCCACGAGCAGTACTTC. Drawing the rest from reference TRBV7-2 and TRBJ2-7, the complete variable domain is GAGVSQSPSNKVTEKGKDVELRCDPISGHTALYWYRQSLGQGLEFLIYFQGNSAPDKSGLPSDRFSAERTGGSVSTLTIQRTQQEDSAVYLCASSLRAGGHEQYFGPGTRLTVT.

The rearrangement uses TRBV29-1 and TRBJ2-3; 7 positions agree with TRBD2. The CDR3 covers 13 residues. Germline values: CDR1 SQVTM, CDR2 ANQGSEA. J lost 2 bases, V lost 4 bases, and 3 bases had no gene match. CDR3 in amino acids: CSVAAGATDTQYF. Written as DNA, the CDR3 is TGCAGCGTTGCGGCGGGAGCCACAGATACGCAGTATTTT.

The genes are TRBV20-1 and TRBJ2-7; tentative D call: TRBD1 (5 bases). Germline V gene data show CDR1 as DFQATT and CDR2 as SNEGSKA (reference sequence). V shed 0 bases and J shed 2 bases, with 11 bases lying between them. The CDR3 extends over 14 amino acids. In DNA, the CDR3 is TGCAGTGCTAGAGATTCAGGGCGCCCCTACGAGCAGTACGTC. Its protein is CSARDSGRPYEQYV.

This clonotype was recorded once. CDR3 bases: TGCAGTGGCCCCCGGGGAGGCGCCTACAATGAGCAGTTCTTC. Its protein is CSGPRGGAYNEQFF. V gene TRBV20-1 combines with J gene TRBJ2-1, with D tentatively TRBD2 (6 bases). This CDR3 has 14 amino acids. With 7 bases removed from V and 2 bases from J, the gap between germline ends came to 15 bases. Germline lookup yields CDR1 DFQATT and CDR2 SNEGSKA (reference sequence).

The chain links TRBV9 to TRBJ1-2; maybe TRBD1 (6 bases). This CDR3 region has 13 residues. The ends were cut back, 4 bases at V and 5 bases at J, with 12 bases in the middle. Germline CDR1 SGDLS, CDR2 YYNGEE. The CDR3 reads CASSLQGSYGYTF. CDR3 DNA sequence: TGTGCCAGCAGCTTACAGGGTTCGTATGGCTACACCTTC.

This clonotype has a single count. The chain recombines TRBV20-1 with TRBJ1-5; D is uncertain. Germline assignment: CDR1 DFQATT and CDR2 SNEGSKA (reference sequence). The CDR3 sequence is 17 residues long. Trimming shortened V by 0 bases and J by 2 bases, and 17 bases separated the two germline ends. The CDR3 loop reads CSAREIKGVGGNQPQHF. The CDR3 nucleotides are TGCAGTGCTAGAGAAATTAAGGGCGTTGGGGGCAATCAGCCCCAGCATTTT.

The gene calls are TRBV20-1 and TRBJ2-3, with 7 bases matching TRBD1. Germline trimming cut 5 bases from V and 1 base from J; bases unmatched to any gene: 3. This CDR3 has 13 residues. Germline CDR1 and CDR2: DFQATT and SNEGSKA (reference sequence). The CDR3 spells CSAHTGGTDTQYF. CDR3 DNA: TGCAGTGCTCACACAGGGGGCACAGATACGCAGTATTTT.

The chain links TRBV7-8 to TRBJ1-5, with 9 positions matching TRBD1. This CDR3 is 15 amino acids long. V dropped 5 bases and J dropped 4; count of bases not matched to a gene: 6. Germline lookup yields CDR1 SGHVS and CDR2 FQNEAQ. The CDR3 here is CASSTQGAVNQPQHF. In DNA form, the CDR3 reads TGTGCCAGCAGCACACAGGGGGCTGTTAATCAGCCCCAGCATTTT.

The chain joins TRBV12-3 or TRBV12-4 to TRBJ1-5; weak D call: TRBD1 (5 bases). This CDR3 contains 14 residues. V was trimmed by 0 bases and J by 8 bases, leaving 11 bases between them. CDR3 sequence (DNA): TGTGCCAGCAGTTTAGCAGGGGTTGTAGAGCCCCAGCATTTT. This codes for CASSLAGVVEPQHF.

This clonotype showed up just once. The CDR3 protein is CASSPILPYEQFF. Here the CDR3 DNA reads TGTGCCAGCAGCCCCATACTCCCCTATGAGCAGTTCTTC. This chain links TRBV4-2 with TRBJ2-1; D remains ambiguous. The CDR3 totals 13 residues. The germline V gene has CDR1 LGHNA and CDR2 YNFKEQ. V shed 4 bases and J shed 8 bases, with 12 bases lying between them.

A remark on this clonotype: One junction end does not reproduce the germline sequence, and a read error may be involved. This CDR3 is CASSLAKGRSYGYTF. DNA for the CDR3: TGTGCTAGCAGCTTAGCGAAGGGCAGGAGCTATGGCTACACCTTC. V usage is TRBV7-7 and J usage is TRBJ1-2; D not resolved. Germline V CDR1 and CDR2: SSHAT, FNYEAQ (reference sequence). The CDR3 has 15 amino acids.

CDR3 sequence (DNA): TGCGCCAGCAGTCAATACCATCCGGTATGGCGGGAGGGATCCTACGAGCAGTACGTC. This translates into CASSQYHPVWREGSYEQYV. J is TRBJ2-7 and V is TRBV23-1; 9 positions match TRBD2. TRBV23-1 is an ORF; its function is uncertain. Germline trimming cut 1 base from V and 1 base from J; bases unmatched to any gene: 14. This CDR3 has 19 amino acids.